The clone carrying this T cell receptor beta chain was recorded a few times. The antigen is undetermined. Germline V gene sequence: CDR1 MNHEY, CDR2 SVGEGT. The CDR3 is made up of 20 amino acids. Trimming took 6 bases from V and 0 from J, leaving 26 bases between them. Source study methods: TCR counts had a median of approximately 87,000 per sample and spanned roughly 23,224 to 690,600. From the RACE reads, TCRdb called clonotypes with MiXCR, one entry per CDR3 protein. It is TCRdb's table, rather than the study itself, that gives the V and J calls and clone size. This table holds 100,000 to 150,000 distinct CDR3 sequences, approximately 9.5% found once. Time point of the sample: healthy volunteer bleed at 2 weeks. Unfractionated whole blood yielded the extracted total RNA. These data belong to a study of human T cells and chemical hapten exposure. Broader study findings: After DPC sensitization, TCRs above 1 in 1000 frequency showed no change.

Sample: whole blood. The receptor was isolated from a male donor in good health. Some clones in this sample may be carry-over from other donors' samples. The rearrangement uses TRBV6-2 or TRBV6-3 and TRBJ2-2, with a possible D match to TRBD1 (6 bases). DNA for the CDR3: TGTGCCAGCAGCTCGGATTACCGGGACACCCTTTTAACGAACACCGGGGAGCTGTTTTTT. It is translated as CASSSDYRDTLLTNTGELFF.